The 14 T cell receptor beta chains reported below all come from one sample, sequenced in a study of regulatory T cells in long-lasting Graves disease. Assembly of TCR beta libraries relied on iRepertoire HTBI primers together with Arm-PCR of CDR3 regions. Via MiXCR, TCRdb re-called the multiplex PCR reads, giving one row per CDR3 protein. The sample lists around 400,000 distinct CDR3 sequences, approximately 12% seen once, with about 19% in the top ten. Time point noted: newly diagnosed GD, antithyroid drugs for less than 3 months. Making the TCR library involved RNA that had been extracted from PBMCs. The data also belong to a second study, concerning T cells in Graves' hyperthyroidism and ophthalmopathy.

Specimen: peripheral blood mononuclear cells (PBMCs), collected at new diagnosis, from a patient treated with antithyroid drugs. These receptors all come from a woman aged 18-35 years with Graves disease.

This clonotype was observed at least ten times. V usage is TRBV28 and J usage is TRBJ2-3; possible D gene TRBD2, 5 bases. CDR1 and CDR2 from the germline V gene are MDHEN and SYDVKM. V lost 7 bases to trimming and J lost 3 bases, with 11 bases between them. This CDR3 spans 13 amino acids. The CDR3 reads CASTADLTDTQYF. The CDR3 DNA is TGTGCCAGCACCGCGGACTTAACAGATACGCAGTATTTT.

V gene TRBV4-3 combines with J gene TRBJ1-3; unclear D gene. The V gene lost 3 bases and the J gene lost 0 bases, with 9 bases spanning the gap. The CDR3 spans 15 residues. Germline-derived CDR1 and CDR2 are LGHNA and YSLEER. The CDR3 loop is CASSQEPASGNTIYF. The CDR3 nucleotides are TGCGCCAGCAGCCAGGAGCCAGCCTCTGGAAACACCATATATTTT.

In this sample, this clonotype turned up many times. This chain uses TRBV7-3 with TRBJ2-3; TRBD1 is a possible D gene (5 bases). This CDR3 spans 13 amino acids. V was trimmed by 5 bases and J by 1 base, leaving 7 bases between them. Germline V CDR1 and CDR2: SGHTA, FQGTGA. The CDR3 DNA sequence: TGTGCCAGCAGCCGCAGGGGCACAGATACGCAGTATTTT. This translates into CASSRRGTDTQYF.

Details on this clonotype: Just one base apart from a much larger clone, this may be a read error. V and J are TRBV6-1 and TRBJ1-1; D call uncertain. The CDR3 has 13 amino acids. The germline gives CDR1 MNHNS, CDR2 SASEGT. In nucleotides, the CDR3 is TGTGCCTGCAGTGTGTTCGGGAACACTGAAGCTTTCTTT. Amino acid sequence: CACSVFGNTEAFF.

The chain recombines TRBV5-1 with TRBJ1-1, with 11 positions matching TRBD1. The V gene end was trimmed by 5 bases and the J gene end by 4 bases; junction bases not matched to a gene: 10. The CDR3 has 16 amino acids. Looked up from germline, CDR1 is SGHRS and CDR2 is YFSETQ. The CDR3 DNA follows: TGCGCCAGCAGTTACCGGGACAGGGGGATGGGCACTGAAGCTTTCTTT. Its protein product is CASSYRDRGMGTEAFF.

This clonotype came up many times. The chain couples TRBV5-6 to TRBJ2-1; possible D gene TRBD1, 5 bases. Trimming stripped 0 bases from V and 4 bases from J, with 17 bases between. CDR3 length: 17 residues. Per germline, CDR1 SGHDT and CDR2 YYEEEE. The CDR3 bases are TGTGCCAGCAGCTTGGGGCCTCTAGGGGTGGGGTACAATGAGCAGTTCTTC. It specifies CASSLGPLGVGYNEQFF.

This clonotype was picked up many times. V is TRBV4-2 and J is TRBJ2-7, with 10 bases lining up with TRBD1. Germline CDR1 and CDR2: LGHNA and YNFKEQ. The CDR3 spans 15 residues. The V gene end was trimmed by 3 bases and the J gene end by 5 bases; junction bases not matched to a gene: 7. This chain's CDR3 is CASSHPSGTGDEQYF. CDR3 nucleotide sequence: TGTGCCAGCAGCCATCCCTCCGGGACAGGGGACGAGCAGTACTTC.

This clonotype was counted only a few times. One junction end disagrees with the germline gene, perhaps due to a read error. CDR3 nucleotides: TGCAGCGTTGCCCCGACCCGGCTGGGCACTGGAGCTTTCTTT. As protein: CSVAPTRLGTGAFF. This chain links TRBV29-1 with TRBJ1-1; no clear D gene. The germline V gene has CDR1 SQVTM and CDR2 ANQGSEA. CDR3 size: 14 residues.

This clonotype was seen a few times. The chain joins TRBV6-5 to TRBJ1-3; D is perhaps TRBD1 (5 bases). The CDR3 spans 13 residues. CDR1 is MNHEY, CDR2 SVGAGI, per germline. V dropped 4 bases and J dropped 3 bases, with 7 bases sitting between them. This CDR3 reads CASSWGDGNTIYF. DNA of the CDR3: TGTGCCAGCAGTTGGGGGGATGGAAACACCATATATTTT.

This clonotype was found many times. This sequence joins TRBV20-1 and TRBJ1-6, with D uncertain. The V gene's germline CDR1 is DFQATT and CDR2 SNEGSKA (reference sequence). Trimming took 1 base from V and 8 from J, leaving 12 bases between them. The CDR3 spans 14 residues. This CDR3 is CSARATLNDSPLHF. The CDR3 DNA is TGCAGTGCTAGAGCCACACTGAACGATTCACCCCTCCACTTT.

This clonotype was seen many times. V is TRBV28 and J is TRBJ2-5; D uncertain. V was shortened by 2 bases and J by 1 base, with 11 bases between the two germline ends. The CDR3 is 15 amino acids. In germline, CDR1 is MDHEN, CDR2 SYDVKM. The CDR3 DNA sequence: TGTGCCAGCAGTTTAATCGGCAGGAGCCAAGAGACCCAGTACTTC. It codes for CASSLIGRSQETQYF.

This clonotype was observed many times. The rearrangement links TRBV6-5 to TRBJ1-1, with D unclear. CDR3 size: 15 residues. V was cut by 6 bases and J by 4 bases, with 18 bases left in between. Germline CDR1 and CDR2: MNHEY and SVGAGI. The CDR3 is CASSYAPPGFTEAFF. The DNA for the CDR3 is TGTGCCAGCAGCTACGCACCCCCGGGATTCACTGAAGCTTTCTTT.

The genes are TRBV7-6 and TRBJ2-3, with D possibly called TRBD1 or TRBD2 (5 bases each). This CDR3 is built from 17 residues. Germline V gene sequence: CDR1 SGHVS, CDR2 FNYEAQ. Trimming stripped 2 bases from V and 2 bases from J, with 17 bases between. The CDR3 is CASSLPRDGGYTDTQYF. Here the CDR3 DNA reads TGTGCCAGCAGCTTACCACGGGACGGAGGATACACAGATACGCAGTATTTT.

In this sample, this clonotype turned up many times. The V and J genes are TRBV15 and TRBJ2-3; the D gene is possibly TRBD2 (6 bases). This CDR3 contains 20 residues. Germline-derived CDR1 and CDR2 are LNHNV and YYDKDF (reference sequence). V was shortened by 4 bases and J by 2 bases, with 28 bases between the two germline ends. The CDR3, as DNA: TGTGCCACCAGCACGTTTCGTGGGACTTCGATAACCCCTGACACAGATACGCAGTATTTT. This codes for CATSTFRGTSITPDTDTQYF. The full variable domain, rest sourced from reference TRBV15 and TRBJ2-3, is DAMVIQNPRYQVTQFGKPVTLSCSQTLNHNVMYWYQQKSSQAPKLLFHYYDKDFNNEADTPDNFQSRRPNTSFCFLDIRSPGLGDTAMYLCATSTFRGTSITPDTDTQYFGPGTRLTVL.